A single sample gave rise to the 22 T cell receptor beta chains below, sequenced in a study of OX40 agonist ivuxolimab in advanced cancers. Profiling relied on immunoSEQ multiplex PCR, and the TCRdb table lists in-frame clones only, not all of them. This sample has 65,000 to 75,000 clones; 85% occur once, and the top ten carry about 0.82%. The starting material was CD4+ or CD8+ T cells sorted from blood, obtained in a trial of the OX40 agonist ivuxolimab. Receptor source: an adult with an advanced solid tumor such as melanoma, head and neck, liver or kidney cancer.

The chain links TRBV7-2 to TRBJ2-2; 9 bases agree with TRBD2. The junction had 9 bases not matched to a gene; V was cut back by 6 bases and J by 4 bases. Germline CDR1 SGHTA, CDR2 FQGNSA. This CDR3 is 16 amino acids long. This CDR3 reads CASRSRGGFVTGELFF. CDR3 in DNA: TGTGCCAGCAGGTCGCGGGGGGGCTTCGTCACCGGGGAGCTGTTTTTT. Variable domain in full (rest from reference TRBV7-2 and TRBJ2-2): GAGVSQSPSNKVTEKGKDVELRCDPISGHTALYWYRQSLGQGLEFLIYFQGNSAPDKSGLPSDRFSAERTGGSVSTLTIQRTQQEDSAVYLCASRSRGGFVTGELFFGEGSRLTVL.

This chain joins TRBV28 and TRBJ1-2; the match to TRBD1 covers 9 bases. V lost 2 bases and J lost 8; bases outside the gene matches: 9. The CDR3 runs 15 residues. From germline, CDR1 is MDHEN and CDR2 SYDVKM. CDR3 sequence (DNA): TGTGCCAGCAGTTTAGTTGGGGACAGGGCGAGGGGCTACACCTTC. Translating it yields CASSLVGDRARGYTF.

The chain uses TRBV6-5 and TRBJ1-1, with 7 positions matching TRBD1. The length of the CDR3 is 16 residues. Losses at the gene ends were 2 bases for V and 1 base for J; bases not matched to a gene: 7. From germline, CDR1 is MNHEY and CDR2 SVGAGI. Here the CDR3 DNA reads TGTGCCAGCAGTTACCGACAGGGCACAGGGAACACTGAAGCTTTCTTT. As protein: CASSYRQGTGNTEAFF.

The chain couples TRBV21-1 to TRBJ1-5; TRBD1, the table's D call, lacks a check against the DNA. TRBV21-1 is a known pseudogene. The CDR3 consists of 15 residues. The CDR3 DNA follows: TGTGCCAGCAGCAAAGTACCCACAGGCAATCAGCCCCAGCATTTT. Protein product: CASSKVPTGNQPQHF.

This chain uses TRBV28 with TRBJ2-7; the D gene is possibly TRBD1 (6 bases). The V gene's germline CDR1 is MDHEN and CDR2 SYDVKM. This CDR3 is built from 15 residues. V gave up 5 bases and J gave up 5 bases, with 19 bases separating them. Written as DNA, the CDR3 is TGTGCCAGCAGTCCTCGGGACACCCGGGAAGACGAGCAGTACTTC. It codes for CASSPRDTREDEQYF.

The CDR3 is CASSLVAGEAYGYTF. The CDR3 coding sequence is TGTGCCAGCAGCTTGGTCGCAGGTGAGGCCTATGGCTACACCTTC. V is TRBV5-4 and J is TRBJ1-2; D is uncertain. The CDR3 has 15 amino acids. The germline CDR1 and CDR2 sequences are SGHNT and YYREEE (reference sequence). V was trimmed by 0 bases and J by 4 bases, leaving 13 bases between them.

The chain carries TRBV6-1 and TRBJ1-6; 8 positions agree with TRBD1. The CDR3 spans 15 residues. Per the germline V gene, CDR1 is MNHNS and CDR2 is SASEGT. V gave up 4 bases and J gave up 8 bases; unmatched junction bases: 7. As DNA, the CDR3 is TGTGCCAGCAGTGTAGGCCAGGGGGCTGATTCACCCCTCCACTTT. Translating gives CASSVGQGADSPLHF.

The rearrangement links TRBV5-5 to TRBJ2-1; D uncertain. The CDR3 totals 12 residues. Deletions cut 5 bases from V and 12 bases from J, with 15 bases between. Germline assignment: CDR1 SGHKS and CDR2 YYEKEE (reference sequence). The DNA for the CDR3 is TGTGCCAGCAGTCCCCAGCAATTGGGGCAGTTCTTC. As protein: CASSPQQLGQFF.

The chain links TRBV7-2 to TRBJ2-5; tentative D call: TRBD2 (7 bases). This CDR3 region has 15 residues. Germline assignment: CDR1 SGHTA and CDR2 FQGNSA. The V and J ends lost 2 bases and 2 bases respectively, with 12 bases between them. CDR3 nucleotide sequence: TGTGCCAGCAGCTTATTAGGGGGGGAGCAAGAGACCCAGTACTTC. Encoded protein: CASSLLGGEQETQYF.

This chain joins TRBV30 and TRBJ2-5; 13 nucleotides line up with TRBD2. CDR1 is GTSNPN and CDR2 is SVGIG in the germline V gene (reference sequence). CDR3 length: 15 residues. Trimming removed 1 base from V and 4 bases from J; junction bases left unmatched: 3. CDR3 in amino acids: CAWSAGLAGLETQYF. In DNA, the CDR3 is TGTGCCTGGAGTGCGGGACTAGCGGGACTAGAGACCCAGTACTTC.

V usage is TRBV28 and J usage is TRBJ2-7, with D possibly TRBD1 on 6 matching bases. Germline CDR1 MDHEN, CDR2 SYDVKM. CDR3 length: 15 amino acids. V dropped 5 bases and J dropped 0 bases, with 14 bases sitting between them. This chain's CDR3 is CASSTTGQVSYEQYF. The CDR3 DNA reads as TGTGCCAGCAGTACCACAGGGCAAGTCTCCTACGAGCAGTACTTC.

DNA for the CDR3: TGTGCCAGCACTAGGCGGAGCGGGGGAGGTTCCGGGGAGCTGTTTTTT. Translation: CASTRRSGGGSGELFF. The chain recombines TRBV5-6 with TRBJ2-2; 8 bases are a match to TRBD2. The CDR3 sequence is 16 residues long. Germline CDR1 SGHDT, CDR2 YYEEEE. Germline trimming cut 6 bases from V and 6 bases from J; bases unmatched to any gene: 13.

The CDR3 DNA reads TGCGCCAGCAGTGTAAACAGGGTGGGGACTGAAGCTTTCTTT. As protein: CASSVNRVGTEAFF. The genes are TRBV10-1 and TRBJ1-1, with D possibly matching TRBD1 (6 bases). This CDR3 is built from 14 residues. V was clipped by 4 bases and J by 5 bases, with 14 bases between them. Germline-derived CDR1 and CDR2 are WNHNN and SYGVQD (reference sequence).

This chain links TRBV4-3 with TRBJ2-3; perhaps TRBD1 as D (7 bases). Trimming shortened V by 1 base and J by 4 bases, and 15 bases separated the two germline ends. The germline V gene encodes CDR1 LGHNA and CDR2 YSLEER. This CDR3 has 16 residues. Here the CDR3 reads CASSQGWRGRADTQYF. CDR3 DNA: TGCGCCAGCAGCCAAGGATGGAGGGGGCGAGCAGATACGCAGTATTTT.

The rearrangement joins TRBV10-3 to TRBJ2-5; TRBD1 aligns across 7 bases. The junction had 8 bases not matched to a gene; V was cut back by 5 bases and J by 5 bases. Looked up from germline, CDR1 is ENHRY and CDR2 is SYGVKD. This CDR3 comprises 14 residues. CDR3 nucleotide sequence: TGTGCCATCAGTCGGGACAGCCCCTGGGAGACCCAGTACTTC. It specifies CAISRDSPWETQYF.

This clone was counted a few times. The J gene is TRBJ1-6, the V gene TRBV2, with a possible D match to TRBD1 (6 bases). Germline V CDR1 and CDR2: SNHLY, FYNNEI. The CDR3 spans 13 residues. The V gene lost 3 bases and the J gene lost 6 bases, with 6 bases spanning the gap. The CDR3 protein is CASSDRGNSPLHF. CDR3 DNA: TGTGCCAGCAGTGACAGGGGTAATTCACCCCTCCACTTT.

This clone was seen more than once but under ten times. Written as DNA, the CDR3 is TGCGCCAGCAGTCGCATGATGGGGGAGACCCAGTACTTC. This translates into CASSRMMGETQYF. The chain joins TRBV4-1 to TRBJ2-5, with D unresolved. Trimming took 6 bases from V and 5 from J, leaving 13 bases between them. The CDR3 length is 13 residues. From germline, CDR1 is MGHRA and CDR2 YSYEKL.

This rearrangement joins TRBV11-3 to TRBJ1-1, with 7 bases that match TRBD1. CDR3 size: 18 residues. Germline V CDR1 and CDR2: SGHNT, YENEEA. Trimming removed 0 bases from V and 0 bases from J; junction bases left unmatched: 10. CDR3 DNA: TGTGCCAGCAGCTTAGATCCGGGACAGACGTACATGAACACTGAAGCTTTCTTT. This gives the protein CASSLDPGQTYMNTEAFF.

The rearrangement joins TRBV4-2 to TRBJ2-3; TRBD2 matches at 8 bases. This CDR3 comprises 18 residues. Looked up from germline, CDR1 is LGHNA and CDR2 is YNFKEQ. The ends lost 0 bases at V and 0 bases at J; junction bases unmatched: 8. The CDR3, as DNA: TGTGCCAGCAGCCAAGATCCGGGAGGGCGCGGGAGCACAGATACGCAGTATTTT. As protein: CASSQDPGGRGSTDTQYF.

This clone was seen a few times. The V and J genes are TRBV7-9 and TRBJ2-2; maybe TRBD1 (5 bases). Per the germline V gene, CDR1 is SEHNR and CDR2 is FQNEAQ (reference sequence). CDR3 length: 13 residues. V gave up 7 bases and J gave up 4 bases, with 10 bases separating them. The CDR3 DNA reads TGTGCCAGCACGCCCGACAGCACCGGGGAGCTGTTTTTT. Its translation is CASTPDSTGELFF.

In DNA form, the CDR3 reads TGTGCCAGCAGCTTAGCCACTCTAGCGGGAGGGCTATTGACCCAGTACTTC. Encoded protein: CASSLATLAGGLLTQYF. The rearrangement uses TRBV7-2 and TRBJ2-5; 12 bases are a match to TRBD2. Germline CDR1 reads SGHTA; CDR2 reads FQGNSA. The CDR3 loop spans 17 amino acids. J was trimmed by 7 bases and V by 0 bases; bases with no gene match: 9.

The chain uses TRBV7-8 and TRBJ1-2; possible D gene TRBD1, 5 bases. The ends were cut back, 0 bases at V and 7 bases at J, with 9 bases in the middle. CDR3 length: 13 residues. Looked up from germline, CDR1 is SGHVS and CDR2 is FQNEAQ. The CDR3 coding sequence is TGTGCCAGCAGCTTAGCGGGGGTAGTTGGCTACACCTTC. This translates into CASSLAGVVGYTF.